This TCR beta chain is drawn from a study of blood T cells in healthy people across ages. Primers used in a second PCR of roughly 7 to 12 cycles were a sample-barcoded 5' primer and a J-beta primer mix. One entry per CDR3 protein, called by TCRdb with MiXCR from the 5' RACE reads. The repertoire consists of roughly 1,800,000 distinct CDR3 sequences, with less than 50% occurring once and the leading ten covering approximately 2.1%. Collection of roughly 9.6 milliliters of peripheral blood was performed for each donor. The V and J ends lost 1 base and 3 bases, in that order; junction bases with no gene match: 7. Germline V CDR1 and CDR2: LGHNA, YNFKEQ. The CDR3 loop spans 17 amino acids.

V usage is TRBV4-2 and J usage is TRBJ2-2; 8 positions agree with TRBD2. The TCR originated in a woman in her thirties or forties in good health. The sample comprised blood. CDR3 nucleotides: TGTGCCAGCAGCCAAGCCCAGCGGGGGTACCACACCGGGGAGCTGTTTTTT. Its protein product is CASSQAQRGYHTGELFF.